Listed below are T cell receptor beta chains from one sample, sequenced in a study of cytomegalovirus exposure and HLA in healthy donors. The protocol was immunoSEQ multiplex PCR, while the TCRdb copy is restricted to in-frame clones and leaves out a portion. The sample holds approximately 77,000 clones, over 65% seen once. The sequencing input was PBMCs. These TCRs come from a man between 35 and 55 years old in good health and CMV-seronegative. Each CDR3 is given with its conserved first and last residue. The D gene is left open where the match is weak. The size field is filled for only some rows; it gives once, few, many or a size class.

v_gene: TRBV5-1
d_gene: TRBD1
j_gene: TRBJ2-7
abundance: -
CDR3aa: CASSPRTGGAYEQYF
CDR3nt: TGCGCCAGCAGCCCGCGGACAGGGGGCGCCTACGAGCAGTACTTC

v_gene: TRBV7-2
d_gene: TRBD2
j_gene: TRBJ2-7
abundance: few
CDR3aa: CASSLDAGGVPYEQYF
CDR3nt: TGTGCCAGCAGCCTAGACGCGGGGGGAGTCCCCTACGAGCAGTACTTC

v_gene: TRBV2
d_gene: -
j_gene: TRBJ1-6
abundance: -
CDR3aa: CASRGTGGSPLHF
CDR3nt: TGTGCCAGCAGGGGTACGGGGGGTTCACCCCTCCACTTT

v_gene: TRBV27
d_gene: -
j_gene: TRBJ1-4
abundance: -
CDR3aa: CASSPNDRLNEKLFF
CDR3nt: TGTGCCAGCAGTCCCAACGACAGGCTGAATGAAAAACTGTTTTTT

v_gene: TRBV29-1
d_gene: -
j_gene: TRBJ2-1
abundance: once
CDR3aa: CSVGSDRRYNEQFF
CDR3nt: TGCAGCGTTGGATCAGACAGGCGGTACAATGAGCAGTTCTTC

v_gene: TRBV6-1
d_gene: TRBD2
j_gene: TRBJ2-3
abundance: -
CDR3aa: CASSGTPTSGSADTQYF
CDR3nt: TGTGCCAGCAGTGGTACCCCGACTAGCGGGAGTGCAGATACGCAGTATTTT

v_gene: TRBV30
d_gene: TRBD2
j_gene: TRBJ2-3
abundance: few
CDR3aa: CAWATAGVDTQYF
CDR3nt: TGTGCCTGGGCTACAGCGGGAGTAGATACGCAGTATTTT

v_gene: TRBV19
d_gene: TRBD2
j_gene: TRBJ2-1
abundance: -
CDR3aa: CASRTSGSGNEQFF
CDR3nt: TGTGCCAGTAGGACTAGCGGGAGTGGGAATGAGCAGTTCTTC

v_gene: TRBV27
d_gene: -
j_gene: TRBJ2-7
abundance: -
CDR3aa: CASSFFGGEDYEQYF
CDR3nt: TGTGCCAGCAGTTTCTTTGGAGGGGAGGATTACGAGCAGTACTTC

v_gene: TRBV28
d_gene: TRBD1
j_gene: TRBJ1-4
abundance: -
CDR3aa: CASSPDRELKKLFF
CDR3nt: TGTGCCAGCAGTCCGGACAGGGAGCTGAAAAAACTGTTTTTT

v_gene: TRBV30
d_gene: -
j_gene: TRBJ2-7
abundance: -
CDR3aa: CAWARDISYEQYF
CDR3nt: TGTGCCTGGGCTCGGGACATCTCCTACGAGCAGTACTTC

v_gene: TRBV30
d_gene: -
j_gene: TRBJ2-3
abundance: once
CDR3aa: CALTILNAQYF
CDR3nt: TGTGCCTTAACGATACTCAATGCGCAGTATTTT

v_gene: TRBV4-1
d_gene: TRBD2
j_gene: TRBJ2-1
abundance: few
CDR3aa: CASSSSSASGRANNEQFF
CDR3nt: TGCGCCAGCAGCTCAAGTTCAGCTAGCGGGAGGGCCAACAATGAGCAGTTCTTC

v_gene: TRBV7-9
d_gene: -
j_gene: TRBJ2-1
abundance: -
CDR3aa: CASSSVRDEQFF
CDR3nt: TGTGCCAGTAGTAGCGTGCGGGATGAGCAGTTCTTC

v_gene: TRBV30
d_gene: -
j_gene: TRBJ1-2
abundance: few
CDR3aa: CAWSAVYGGTHYGYTF
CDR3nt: TGTGCCTGGAGTGCCGTGTACGGGGGGACTCACTATGGCTACACCTTC

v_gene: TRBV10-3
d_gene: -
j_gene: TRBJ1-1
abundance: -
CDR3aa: CAITTDRNTEAFF
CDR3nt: TGTGCCATCACTACGGACAGGAACACTGAAGCTTTCTTT

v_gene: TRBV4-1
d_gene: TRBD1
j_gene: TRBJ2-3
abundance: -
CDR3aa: CASTQAWQGVADTQYF
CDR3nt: TGCGCCAGCACACAAGCGTGGCAGGGGGTAGCAGATACGCAGTATTTT

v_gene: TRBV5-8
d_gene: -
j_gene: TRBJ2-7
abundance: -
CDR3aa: CASSLGDFLRAYEQYF
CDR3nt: TGTGCCAGCAGCCTGGGGGACTTTTTGAGAGCCTACGAGCAGTACTTC

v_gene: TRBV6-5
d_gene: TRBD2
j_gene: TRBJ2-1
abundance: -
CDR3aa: CASGIAGSSYNEQFF
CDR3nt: TGTGCCAGCGGCATAGCGGGTAGCTCCTACAATGAGCAGTTCTTC

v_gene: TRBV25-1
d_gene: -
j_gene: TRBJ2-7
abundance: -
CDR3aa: CASSPGGYPYEQYF
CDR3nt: TGTGCCAGCAGTCCTGGGGGGTATCCTTACGAGCAGTACTTC

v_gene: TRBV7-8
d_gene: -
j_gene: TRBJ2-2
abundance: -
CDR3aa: CASSLLIGGELFF
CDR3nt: TGTGCCAGCAGCCTGCTCATCGGCGGGGAGCTGTTTTTT

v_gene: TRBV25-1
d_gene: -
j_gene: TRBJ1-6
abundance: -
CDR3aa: CASSGPNSPLHF
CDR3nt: TGTGCCAGCAGTGGGCCCAATTCACCCCTCCACTTT

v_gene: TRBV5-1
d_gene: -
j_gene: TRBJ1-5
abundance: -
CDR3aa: CASSLEGGGQPQHF
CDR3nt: TGCGCCAGCAGCTTGGAGGGGGGGGGTCAGCCCCAGCATTTT

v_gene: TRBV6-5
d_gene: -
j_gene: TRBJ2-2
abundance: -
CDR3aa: CASSHHSGELFF
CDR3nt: TGTGCCAGCAGCCACCATAGCGGGGAGCTGTTTTTT

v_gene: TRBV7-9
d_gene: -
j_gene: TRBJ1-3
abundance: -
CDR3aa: CASSFSLTVSGNTIYF
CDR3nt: TGTGCCAGCAGCTTCTCCTTGACAGTCTCTGGAAACACCATATATTTT

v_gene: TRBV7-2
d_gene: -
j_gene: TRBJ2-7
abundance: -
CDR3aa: CASSLGRQGQSEQYF
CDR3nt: TGTGCCAGCAGCTTAGGTAGGCAGGGGCAAAGTGAGCAGTACTTC

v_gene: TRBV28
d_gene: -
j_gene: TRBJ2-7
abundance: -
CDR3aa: CASSLSGGSSEQYF
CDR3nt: TGTGCCAGCAGTTTATCGGGTGGGTCCTCCGAGCAGTACTTC

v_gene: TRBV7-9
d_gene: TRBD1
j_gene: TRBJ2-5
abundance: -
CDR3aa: CASSRTGGETQYF
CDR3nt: TGTGCCAGCAGCAGGACAGGGGGGGAGACCCAGTACTTC

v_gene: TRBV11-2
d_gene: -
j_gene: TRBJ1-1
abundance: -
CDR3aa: CASSFAGHGTEAFF
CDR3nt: TGTGCCAGCAGCTTTGCGGGGCATGGCACTGAAGCTTTCTTT

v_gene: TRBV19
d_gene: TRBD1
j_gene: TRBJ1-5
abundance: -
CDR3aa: CASSTTGDNQPQHF
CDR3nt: TGTGCCAGTAGTACTACAGGGGACAATCAGCCCCAGCATTTT

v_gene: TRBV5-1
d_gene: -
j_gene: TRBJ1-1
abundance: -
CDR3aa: CASKEGGVNTEAFF
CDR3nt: TGCGCCAGCAAGGAGGGAGGAGTGAACACTGAAGCTTTCTTT

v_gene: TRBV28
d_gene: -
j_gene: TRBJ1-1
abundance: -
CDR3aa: CASSKQRGAEAFF
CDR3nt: TGTGCCAGCAGTAAACAGCGCGGGGCTGAAGCTTTCTTT

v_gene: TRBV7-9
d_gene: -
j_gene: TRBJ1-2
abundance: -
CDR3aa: CASSQSGLHGYTF
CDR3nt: TGTGCCAGCAGCCAATCAGGGTTGCATGGCTACACCTTC